This T cell receptor beta chain was retrieved from a study of blood T cell repertoires in COVID-19. Study-wide background: COVID-19 samples from acute and convalescent phases originated in the United States, Italy and Spain. T cells, B-cell-depleted T cells, or PBMCs provided the cDNA or gDNA that served as material.

CDR3 length: 16 amino acids. The germline CDR1 and CDR2 sequences are MNHNY and SVGAGI (reference sequence). Trimming cost V 5 bases and J 8 bases; bases outside gene matches: 14. Authors' methods: Using reference gene primer amplification, nucleated cell counts were estimated. Libraries were prepared by immunoSEQ multiplex PCR; TCRdb keeps only in-frame clonotypes and omits some of them. From that table come the V and J calls and clone size; the DNA was used to work out D and trimming. The sample carries some 460,000 clones, 80% to 90% recorded once. This chain joins TRBV6-6 and TRBJ1-4; 7 nucleotides agree with TRBD1. Sequencing was carried out using peripheral blood. This sequence was found in a woman between 25 and 40 years old with acute or convalescent COVID-19. CDR3 in DNA: TGTGCCAGCAGTCCCAAGGGGGCCCCCTTGGTGGAAAAACTGTTTTTT. Translation: CASSPKGAPLVEKLFF.